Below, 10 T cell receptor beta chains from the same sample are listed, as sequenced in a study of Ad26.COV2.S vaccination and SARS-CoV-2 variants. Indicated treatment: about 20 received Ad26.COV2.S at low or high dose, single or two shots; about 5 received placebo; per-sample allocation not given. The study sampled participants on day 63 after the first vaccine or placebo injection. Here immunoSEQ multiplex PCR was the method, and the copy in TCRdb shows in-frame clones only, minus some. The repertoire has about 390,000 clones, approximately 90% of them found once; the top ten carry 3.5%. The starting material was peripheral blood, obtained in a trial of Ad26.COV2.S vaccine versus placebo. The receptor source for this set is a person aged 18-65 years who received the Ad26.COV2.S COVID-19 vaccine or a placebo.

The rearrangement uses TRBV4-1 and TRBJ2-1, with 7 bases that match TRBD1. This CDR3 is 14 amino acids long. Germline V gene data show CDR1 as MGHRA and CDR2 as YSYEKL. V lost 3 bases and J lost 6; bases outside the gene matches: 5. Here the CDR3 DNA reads TGCGCCAGCAGCCAGCCCAGGGACAGCAATGAGCAGTTCTTC. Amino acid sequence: CASSQPRDSNEQFF.

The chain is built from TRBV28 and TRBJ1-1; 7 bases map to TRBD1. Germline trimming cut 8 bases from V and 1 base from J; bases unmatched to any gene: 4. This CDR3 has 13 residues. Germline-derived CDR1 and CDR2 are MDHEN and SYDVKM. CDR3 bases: TGTGCCAGCCTTGAGGGGGCGAACACTGAAGCTTTCTTT. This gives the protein CASLEGANTEAFF.

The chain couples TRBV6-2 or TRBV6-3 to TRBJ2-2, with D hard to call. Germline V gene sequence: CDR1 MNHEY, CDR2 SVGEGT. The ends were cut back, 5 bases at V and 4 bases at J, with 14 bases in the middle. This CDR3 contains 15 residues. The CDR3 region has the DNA TGTGCCAGCAGTGACACCCGTGACGGCACCGGGGAGCTGTTTTTT. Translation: CASSDTRDGTGELFF.

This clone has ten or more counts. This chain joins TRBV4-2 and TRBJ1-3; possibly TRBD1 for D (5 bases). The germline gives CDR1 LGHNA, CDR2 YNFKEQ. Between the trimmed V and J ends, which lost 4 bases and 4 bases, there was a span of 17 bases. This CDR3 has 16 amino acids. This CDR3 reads CASSPGGDWGGNTIYF. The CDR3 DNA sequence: TGTGCCAGCAGCCCCGGGGGGGATTGGGGAGGAAACACCATATATTTT.

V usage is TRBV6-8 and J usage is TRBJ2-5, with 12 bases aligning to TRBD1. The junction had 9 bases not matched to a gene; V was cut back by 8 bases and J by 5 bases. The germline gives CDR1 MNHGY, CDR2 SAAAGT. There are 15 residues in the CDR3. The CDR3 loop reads CASQLGTGGTETQYF. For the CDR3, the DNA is TGTGCCAGCCAACTTGGGACAGGGGGCACGGAGACCCAGTACTTC.

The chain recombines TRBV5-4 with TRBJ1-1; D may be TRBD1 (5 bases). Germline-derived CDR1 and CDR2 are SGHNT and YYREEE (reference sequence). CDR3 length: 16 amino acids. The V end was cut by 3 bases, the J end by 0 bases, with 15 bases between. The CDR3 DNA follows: TGTGCCAGCAGCTCCGGGGGGGTCGGAATGAACACTGAAGCTTTCTTT. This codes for CASSSGGVGMNTEAFF.

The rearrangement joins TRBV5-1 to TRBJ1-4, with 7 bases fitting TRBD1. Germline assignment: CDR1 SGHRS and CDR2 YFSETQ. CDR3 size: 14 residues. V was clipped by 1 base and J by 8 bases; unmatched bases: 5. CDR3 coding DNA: TGCGCCAGCAGCTTGAAGGGGGCGGGAGAAAAACTGTTTTTT. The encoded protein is CASSLKGAGEKLFF.

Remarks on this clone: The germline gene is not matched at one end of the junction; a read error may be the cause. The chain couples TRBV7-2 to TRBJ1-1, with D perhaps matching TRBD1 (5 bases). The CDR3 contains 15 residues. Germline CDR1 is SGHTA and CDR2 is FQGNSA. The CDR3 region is CASSVAGAGVAVAFF. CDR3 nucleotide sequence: TGTGCCAGCAGCGTAGCCGGGGCGGGGGTAGCGGTAGCTTTCTTT.

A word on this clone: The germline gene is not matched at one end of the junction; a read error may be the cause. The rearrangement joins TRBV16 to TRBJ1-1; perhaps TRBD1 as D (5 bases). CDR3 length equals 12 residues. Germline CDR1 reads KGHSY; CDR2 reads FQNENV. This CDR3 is CASSQRGRATTF. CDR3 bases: TGTGCCAGCAGCCAACGGGGGAGGGCCACAACCTTT.

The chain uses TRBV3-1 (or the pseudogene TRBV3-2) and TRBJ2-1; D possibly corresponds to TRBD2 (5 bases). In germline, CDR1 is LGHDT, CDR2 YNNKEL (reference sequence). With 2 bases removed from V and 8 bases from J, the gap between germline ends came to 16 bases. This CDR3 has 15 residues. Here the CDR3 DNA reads TGTGCCAGCAGCCAAAGTCCCACTAGGGTATATGAGCAGTTCTTC. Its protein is CASSQSPTRVYEQFF.